A selection of T cell receptor beta chains follows, all from one sample in a study of T cell repertoires in cytomegalovirus infection. TCRdb reanalysed the reads using MiXCR and keeps one entry per CDR3 protein. This table holds 700,000 to 850,000 distinct CDR3 sequences, about 31% found once. These receptors are not linked to any known antigen. This specimen was cultured CD8+ T cells from PBMCs, taken from culture after CMV antigen stimulation. The source is a human donor in good health (CMV status not recorded). Some clones in this sample may be carry-over from other donors' samples. Each CDR3 is given with its conserved first and last residue. The D gene is left open where the match is weak. Clone size appears in some rows only: once, few, many, or a class for an expanded clone.

j_call d_call v_call clone_size cdr3_aa cdr3_nt
TRBJ2-3 . TRBV3-1 . CASSQAAGGTSDTQYF TGTGCCAGCAGCCAAGCCGCGGGCGGGACCTCAGATACGCAGTATTTT
TRBJ2-2 TRBD2 TRBV7-9 few CASSPTDLAGGNTGELFF TGTGCCAGCAGCCCTACTGATCTAGCGGGGGGGAACACCGGGGAGCTGTTTTTT
TRBJ1-1 . TRBV7-8 . CASSFVGRGNTEAFF TGTGCCAGCAGCTTCGTCGGCAGGGGTAACACTGAAGCTTTCTTT
TRBJ1-2 TRBD1 TRBV6-5 . CASSYTIQGIYGYTF TGTGCCAGCAGTTACACGATACAGGGGATTTATGGCTACACCTTC
TRBJ2-2 . TRBV7-8 many CASSSRLGDTGELFF TGTGCCAGCAGCTCCCGGTTGGGCGACACCGGGGAGCTGTTTTTT
TRBJ1-2 TRBD1 TRBV6-6 . CASSEGARGYTF TGTGCCAGCAGCGAGGGGGCGCGGGGCTACACCTTC
TRBJ2-1 TRBD1 TRBV24-1 . CATSDPLGTANEQFF TGTGCCACCAGTGACCCTTTGGGGACAGCGAATGAGCAGTTCTTC
TRBJ1-4 . TRBV12-3/TRBV12-4 many CASSLTGEKLFF TGTGCCAGCAGCTTAACAGGGGAAAAACTGTTTTTT
TRBJ2-1 TRBD1 TRBV7-3 few CASSSGGTGKSNEQFF TGTGCCAGCAGCTCGGGTGGGACAGGGAAATCCAATGAGCAGTTCTTC
TRBJ2-1 . TRBV2 . CAPAIPAGYNEQFF TGTGCTCCAGCAATCCCAGCAGGTTACAATGAGCAGTTCTTC
TRBJ2-7 . TRBV6-1 many CASSDPIWQGGYEQYF TGTGCCAGCAGTGACCCGATCTGGCAGGGGGGTTACGAGCAGTACTTC
TRBJ2-1 TRBD2 TRBV27 few CASSFGGVQDNEQFF TGTGCCAGCAGTTTTGGGGGGGTACAGGACAATGAGCAGTTCTTC
TRBJ2-1 TRBD2 TRBV5-8 few CASSWAAKRGDNEQFF TGTGCCAGCAGCTGGGCTGCTAAGCGGGGTGACAATGAGCAGTTCTTC
TRBJ2-1 TRBD1 TRBV7-8 . CASSPRQGPIHNEQFF TGTGCCAGCAGCCCCCGACAGGGCCCAATCCACAATGAGCAGTTCTTC
TRBJ1-2 . TRBV4-3 . CASSQDLQGTMLRRYGYTF TGCGCCAGCAGCCAAGATCTACAGGGAACTATGCTACGTCGCTATGGCTACACCTTC
TRBJ2-1 TRBD2 TRBV9 . CASSKSGERYNEQFF TGTGCCAGCAGCAAGAGCGGGGAGCGCTACAATGAGCAGTTCTTC
TRBJ1-5 . TRBV15 . CATSRGVIQRNQPQHF TGTGCCACCAGCAGAGGAGTTATACAGAGGAATCAGCCCCAGCATTTT